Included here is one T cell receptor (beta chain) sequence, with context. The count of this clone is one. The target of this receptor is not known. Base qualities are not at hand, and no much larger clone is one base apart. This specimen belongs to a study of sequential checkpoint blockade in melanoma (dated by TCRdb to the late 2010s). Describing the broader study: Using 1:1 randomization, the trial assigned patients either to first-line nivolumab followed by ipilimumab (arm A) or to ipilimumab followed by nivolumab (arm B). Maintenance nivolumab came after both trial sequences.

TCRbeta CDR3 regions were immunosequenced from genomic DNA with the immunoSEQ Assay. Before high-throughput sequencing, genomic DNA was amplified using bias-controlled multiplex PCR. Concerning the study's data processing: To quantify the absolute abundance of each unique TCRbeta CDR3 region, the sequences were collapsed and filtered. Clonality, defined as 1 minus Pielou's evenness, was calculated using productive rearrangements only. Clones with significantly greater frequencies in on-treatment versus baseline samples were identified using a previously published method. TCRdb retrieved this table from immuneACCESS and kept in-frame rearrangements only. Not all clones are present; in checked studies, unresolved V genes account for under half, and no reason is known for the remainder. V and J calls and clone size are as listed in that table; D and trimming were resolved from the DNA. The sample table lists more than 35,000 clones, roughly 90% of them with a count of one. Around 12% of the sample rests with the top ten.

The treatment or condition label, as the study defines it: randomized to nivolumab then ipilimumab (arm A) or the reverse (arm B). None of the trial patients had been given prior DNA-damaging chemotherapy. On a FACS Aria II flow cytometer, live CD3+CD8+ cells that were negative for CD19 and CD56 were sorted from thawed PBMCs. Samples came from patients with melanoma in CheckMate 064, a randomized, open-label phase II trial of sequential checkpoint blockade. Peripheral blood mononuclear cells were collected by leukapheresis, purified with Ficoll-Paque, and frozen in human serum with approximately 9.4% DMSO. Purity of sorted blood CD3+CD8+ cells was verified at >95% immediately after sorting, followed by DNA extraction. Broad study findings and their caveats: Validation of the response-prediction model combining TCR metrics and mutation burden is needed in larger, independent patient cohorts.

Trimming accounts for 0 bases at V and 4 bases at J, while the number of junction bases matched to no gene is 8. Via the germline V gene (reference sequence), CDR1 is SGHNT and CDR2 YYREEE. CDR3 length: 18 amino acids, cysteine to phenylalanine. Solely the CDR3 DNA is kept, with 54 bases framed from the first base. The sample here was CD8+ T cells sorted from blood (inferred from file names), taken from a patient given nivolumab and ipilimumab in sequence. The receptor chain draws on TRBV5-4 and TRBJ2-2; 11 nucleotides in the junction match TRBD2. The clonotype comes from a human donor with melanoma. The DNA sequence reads TGTGCCAGCAGCTTGGCGGGGAGGCTAGCGGGAGGCACCGGGGAGCTGTTTTTT. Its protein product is CASSLAGRLAGGTGELFF.